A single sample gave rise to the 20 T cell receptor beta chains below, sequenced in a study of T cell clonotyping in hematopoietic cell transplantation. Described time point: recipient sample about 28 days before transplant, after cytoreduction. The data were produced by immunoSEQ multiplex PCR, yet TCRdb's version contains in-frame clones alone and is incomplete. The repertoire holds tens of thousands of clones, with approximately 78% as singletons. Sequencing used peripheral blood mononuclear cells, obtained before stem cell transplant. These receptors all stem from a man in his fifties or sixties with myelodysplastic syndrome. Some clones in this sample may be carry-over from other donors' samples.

The chain's CDR3 is CASNLRDRGPGYTF. CDR3 DNA sequence: TGTGCCAGCAACCTACGGGACAGGGGGCCAGGCTACACCTTC. The chain recombines TRBV5-6 with TRBJ1-2; TRBD1 matches 12 bases. The CDR3 is 14 amino acids. Trimming cost V 6 bases and J 8 bases; bases outside gene matches: 8. Germline CDR1 is SGHDT and CDR2 is YYEEEE.

CDR3 loop: CASSLGTGGDTGELFF. DNA for the CDR3: TGCGCCAGCAGCCTCGGGACAGGGGGCGACACCGGGGAGCTGTTTTTT. V is TRBV5-1 and J is TRBJ2-2; 12 positions agree with TRBD1. The CDR3 is 16 amino acids. Germline values: CDR1 SGHRS, CDR2 YFSETQ. With V trimmed by 4 bases and J by 3 bases, 4 bases remained unmatched.

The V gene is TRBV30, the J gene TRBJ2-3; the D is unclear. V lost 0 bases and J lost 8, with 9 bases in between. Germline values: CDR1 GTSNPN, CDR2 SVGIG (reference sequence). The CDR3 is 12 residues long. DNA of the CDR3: TGTGCCTGGAGTGTACCCTGGGGTACGCAGTATTTT. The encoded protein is CAWSVPWGTQYF.

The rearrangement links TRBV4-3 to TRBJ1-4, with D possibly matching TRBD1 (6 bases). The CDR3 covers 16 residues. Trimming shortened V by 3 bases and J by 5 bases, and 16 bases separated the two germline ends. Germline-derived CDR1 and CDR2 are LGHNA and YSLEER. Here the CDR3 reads CASSQGSDRRNEKLFF. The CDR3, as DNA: TGCGCCAGCAGCCAGGGTTCCGACAGGAGAAATGAAAAACTGTTTTTT.

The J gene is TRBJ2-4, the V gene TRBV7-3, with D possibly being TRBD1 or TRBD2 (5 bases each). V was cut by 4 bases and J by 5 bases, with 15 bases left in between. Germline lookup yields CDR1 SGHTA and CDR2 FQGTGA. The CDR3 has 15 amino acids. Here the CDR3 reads CASSSWAGRENIQYF. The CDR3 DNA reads TGTGCCAGCAGCTCATGGGCAGGGAGAGAAAACATTCAGTACTTC.

The CDR3 sequence is CASSFMTSGGNTGELFF. The CDR3, as DNA: TGTGCCAGCAGTTTTATGACTAGCGGGGGGAACACCGGGGAGCTGTTTTTT. This chain connects TRBV27 to TRBJ2-2, with 12 bases identical to TRBD2. The CDR3 has 17 residues. CDR1 and CDR2 from the germline V gene are MNHEY and SMNVEV (reference sequence). Trimming at V came to 3 bases and at J to 1 base, leaving 3 bases not matched to a gene.

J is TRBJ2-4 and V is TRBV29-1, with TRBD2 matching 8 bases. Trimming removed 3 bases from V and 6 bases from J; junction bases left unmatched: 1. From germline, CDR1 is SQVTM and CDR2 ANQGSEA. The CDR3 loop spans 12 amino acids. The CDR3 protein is CSVDAGGNIQYF. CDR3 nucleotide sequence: TGCAGCGTTGATGCGGGGGGAAACATTCAGTACTTC.

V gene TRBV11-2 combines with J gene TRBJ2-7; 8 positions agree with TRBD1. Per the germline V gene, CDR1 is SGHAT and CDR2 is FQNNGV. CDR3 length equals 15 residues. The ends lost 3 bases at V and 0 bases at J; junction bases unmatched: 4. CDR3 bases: TGTGCCAGCAGCTTTTCCGACAGGGGCTCCTACGAGCAGTACTTC. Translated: CASSFSDRGSYEQYF.

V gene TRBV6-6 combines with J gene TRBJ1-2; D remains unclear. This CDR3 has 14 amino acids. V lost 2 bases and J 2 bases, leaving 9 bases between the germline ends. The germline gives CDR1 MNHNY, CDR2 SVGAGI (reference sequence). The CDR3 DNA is TGTGCCAGCAGTTACGCGACGGTGAACTATGGCTACACCTTC. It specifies CASSYATVNYGYTF.

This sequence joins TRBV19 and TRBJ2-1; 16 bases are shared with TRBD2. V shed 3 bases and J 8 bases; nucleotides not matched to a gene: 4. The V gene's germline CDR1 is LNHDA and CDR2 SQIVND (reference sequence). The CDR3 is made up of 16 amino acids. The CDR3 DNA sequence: TGTGCCAGTAGTATGGGGACTAGCGGGGGGGTCGATGAGCAGTTCTTC. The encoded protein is CASSMGTSGGVDEQFF.

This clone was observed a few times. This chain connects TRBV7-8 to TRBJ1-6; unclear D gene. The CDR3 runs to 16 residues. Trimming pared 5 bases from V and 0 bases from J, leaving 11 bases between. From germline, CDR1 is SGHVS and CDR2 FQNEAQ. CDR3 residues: CASSRSGSSYNSPLHF. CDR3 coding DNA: TGTGCCAGCAGCCGCTCCGGGAGCTCCTATAATTCACCCCTCCACTTT.

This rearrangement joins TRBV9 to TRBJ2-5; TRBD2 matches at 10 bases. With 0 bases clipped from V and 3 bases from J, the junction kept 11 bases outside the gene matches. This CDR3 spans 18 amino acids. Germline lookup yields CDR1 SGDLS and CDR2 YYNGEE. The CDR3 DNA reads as TGTGCCAGCAGCGTAGAGGCTCTGACTAGCGGGCCGAAAGAGACCCAGTACTTC. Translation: CASSVEALTSGPKETQYF.

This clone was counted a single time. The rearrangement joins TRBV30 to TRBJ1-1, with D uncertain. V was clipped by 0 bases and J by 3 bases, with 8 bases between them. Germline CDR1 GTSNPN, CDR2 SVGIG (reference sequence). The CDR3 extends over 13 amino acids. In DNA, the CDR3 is TGTGCCTGGAGTGTAGGTTTCGACACTGAAGCTTTCTTT. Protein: CAWSVGFDTEAFF.

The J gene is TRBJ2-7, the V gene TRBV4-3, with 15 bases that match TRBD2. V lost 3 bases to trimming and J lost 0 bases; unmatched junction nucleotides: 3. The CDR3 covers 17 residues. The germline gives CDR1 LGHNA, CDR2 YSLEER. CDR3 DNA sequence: TGCGCCAGCAGCCAGGGACTAGCGGGGGGATCCTCCTACGAGCAGTACTTC. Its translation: CASSQGLAGGSSYEQYF.

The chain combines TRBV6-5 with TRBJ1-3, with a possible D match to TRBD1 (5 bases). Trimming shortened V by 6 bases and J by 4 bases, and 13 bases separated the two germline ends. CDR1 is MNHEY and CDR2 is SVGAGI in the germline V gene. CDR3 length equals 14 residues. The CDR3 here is CASSPGTGGNTIYF. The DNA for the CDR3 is TGTGCCAGCAGCCCCGGGACGGGCGGAAACACCATATATTTT.

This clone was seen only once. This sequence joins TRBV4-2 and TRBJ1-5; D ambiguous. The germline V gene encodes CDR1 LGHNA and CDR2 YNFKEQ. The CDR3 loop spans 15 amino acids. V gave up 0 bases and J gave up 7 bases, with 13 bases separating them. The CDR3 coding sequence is TGTGCCAGCAGCCAAGACGGGAAGGGCCGGCAGCCCCAGCATTTT. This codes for CASSQDGKGRQPQHF.

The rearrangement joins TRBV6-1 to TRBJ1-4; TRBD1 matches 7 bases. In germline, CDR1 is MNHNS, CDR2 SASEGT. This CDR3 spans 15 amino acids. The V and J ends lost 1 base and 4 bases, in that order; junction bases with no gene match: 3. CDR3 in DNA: TGTGCCAGCAGTGAAGGGGGGACAGATAATGAAAAACTGTTTTTT. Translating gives CASSEGGTDNEKLFF.

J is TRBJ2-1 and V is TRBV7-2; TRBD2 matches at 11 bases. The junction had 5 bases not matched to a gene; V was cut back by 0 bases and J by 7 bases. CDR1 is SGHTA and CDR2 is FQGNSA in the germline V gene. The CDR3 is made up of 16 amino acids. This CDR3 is CASSLAKRTSGNEQFF. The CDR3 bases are TGTGCCAGCAGCTTAGCCAAGAGGACTAGCGGGAATGAGCAGTTCTTC.

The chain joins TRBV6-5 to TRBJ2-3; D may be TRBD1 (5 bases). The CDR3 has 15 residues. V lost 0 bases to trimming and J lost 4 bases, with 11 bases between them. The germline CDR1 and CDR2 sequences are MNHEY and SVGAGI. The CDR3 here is CASSYSSGPADTQYF. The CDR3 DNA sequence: TGTGCCAGCAGTTACTCGTCAGGGCCGGCAGATACGCAGTATTTT.

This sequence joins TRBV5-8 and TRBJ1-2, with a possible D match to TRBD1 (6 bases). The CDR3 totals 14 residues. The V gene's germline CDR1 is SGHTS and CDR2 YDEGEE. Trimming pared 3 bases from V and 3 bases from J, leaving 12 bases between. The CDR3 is CASSSTGGYYGYTF. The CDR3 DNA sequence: TGTGCCAGCAGCTCGACAGGAGGTTACTATGGCTACACCTTC.